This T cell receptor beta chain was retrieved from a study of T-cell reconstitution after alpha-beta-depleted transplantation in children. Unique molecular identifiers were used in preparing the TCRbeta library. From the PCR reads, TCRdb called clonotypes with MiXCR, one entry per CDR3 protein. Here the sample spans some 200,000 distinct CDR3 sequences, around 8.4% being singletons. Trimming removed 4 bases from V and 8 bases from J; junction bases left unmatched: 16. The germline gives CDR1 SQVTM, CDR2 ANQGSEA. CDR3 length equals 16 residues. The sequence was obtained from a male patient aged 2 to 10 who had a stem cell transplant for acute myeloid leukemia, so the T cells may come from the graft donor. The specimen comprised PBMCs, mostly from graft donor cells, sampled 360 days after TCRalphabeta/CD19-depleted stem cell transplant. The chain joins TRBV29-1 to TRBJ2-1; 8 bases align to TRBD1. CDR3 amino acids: CSVAFDRGIIFHEQFF. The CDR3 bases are TGCAGCGTTGCATTTGACAGGGGAATAATCTTCCATGAGCAGTTCTTC.